Described below is a single T cell receptor beta chain sequence and its context. The data derive from a study of CD8 T cells in ankylosing spondylitis. Germline V gives CDR1 SGHRS, CDR2 YFSETQ. This CDR3 is built from 15 residues. Trimming took 1 base from V and 4 from J, leaving 13 bases between them. MiXCR, run by TCRdb on the 5' RACE reads, gives a single entry per CDR3 protein. Here the sample spans about 340,000 distinct CDR3 sequences, roughly 15% being singletons. This receptor was obtained from a male donor with ankylosing spondylitis or in good health (not recorded which). The sample taken for sequencing was blood, either unsorted or a sorted T cell fraction (not recorded which). J is TRBJ2-3 and V is TRBV5-1; tentative D call: TRBD1 (6 bases). CDR3 DNA: TGCGCCAGCAGCTTGATGGGGGCCGATTCAGATACGCAGTATTTT. As protein: CASSLMGADSDTQYF.